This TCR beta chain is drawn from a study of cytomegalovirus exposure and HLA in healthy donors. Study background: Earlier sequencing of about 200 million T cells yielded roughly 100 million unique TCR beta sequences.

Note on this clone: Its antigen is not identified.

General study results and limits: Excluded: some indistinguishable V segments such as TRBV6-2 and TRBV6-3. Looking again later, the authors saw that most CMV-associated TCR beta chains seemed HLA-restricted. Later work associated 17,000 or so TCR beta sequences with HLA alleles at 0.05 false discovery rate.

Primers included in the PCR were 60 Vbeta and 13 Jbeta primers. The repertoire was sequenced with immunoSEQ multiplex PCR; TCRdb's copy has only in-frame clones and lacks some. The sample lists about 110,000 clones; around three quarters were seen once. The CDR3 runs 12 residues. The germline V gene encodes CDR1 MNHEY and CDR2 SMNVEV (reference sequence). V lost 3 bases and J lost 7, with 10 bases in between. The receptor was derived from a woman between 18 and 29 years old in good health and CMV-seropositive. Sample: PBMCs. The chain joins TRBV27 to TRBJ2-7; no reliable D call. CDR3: CASSLGRSEQYF. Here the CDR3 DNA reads TGTGCCAGCAGTTTGGGCAGAAGTGAGCAGTACTTC.